This T cell receptor beta chain is drawn from a study of cytomegalovirus exposure and HLA in healthy donors. This clone appeared a few times. With 60 Vbeta and 13 Jbeta primers, the PCR was carried out. The assay was immunoSEQ multiplex PCR, and TCRdb's table has in-frame clones only and misses some. The data show roughly 99,000 clones, with roughly 82% seen just once and less than 3% held by the top ten. The V gene's germline CDR1 is MNHEY and CDR2 SVGAGI. The CDR3 length is 15 residues. The germline V and J ends were trimmed by 0 bases and 8 bases, with 16 bases remaining between them. The clonotype comes from a man in his thirties or forties in good health and CMV-seropositive. The V gene is TRBV6-5, the J gene TRBJ1-1; D is possibly TRBD1 (5 bases). Sequenced: PBMCs. The DNA for the CDR3 is TGTGCCAGCAGTTACTCAGAGAGAGGTCGGGGGGAAGCTTTCTTT. Translated, it gives CASSYSERGRGEAFF.